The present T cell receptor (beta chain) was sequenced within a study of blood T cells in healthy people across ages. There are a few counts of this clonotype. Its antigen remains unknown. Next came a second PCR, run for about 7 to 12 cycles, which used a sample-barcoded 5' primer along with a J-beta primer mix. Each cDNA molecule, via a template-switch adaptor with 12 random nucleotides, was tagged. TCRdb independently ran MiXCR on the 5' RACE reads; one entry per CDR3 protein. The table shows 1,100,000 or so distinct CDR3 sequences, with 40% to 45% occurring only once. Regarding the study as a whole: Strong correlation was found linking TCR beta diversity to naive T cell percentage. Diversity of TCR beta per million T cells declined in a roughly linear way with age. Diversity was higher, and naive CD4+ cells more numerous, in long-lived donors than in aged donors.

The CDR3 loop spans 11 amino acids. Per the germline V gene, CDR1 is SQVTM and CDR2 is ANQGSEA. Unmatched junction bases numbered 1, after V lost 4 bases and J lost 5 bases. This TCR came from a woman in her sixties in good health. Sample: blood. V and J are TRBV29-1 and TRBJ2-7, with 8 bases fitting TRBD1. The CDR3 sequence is CSVGTGNEQYF. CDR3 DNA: TGCAGCGTTGGGACAGGGAACGAGCAGTACTTC.